There are a few counts of the clone carrying this T cell receptor beta chain. Authors' data handling: Amplification of reference gene primers provided the estimated nucleated cell counts. Clones were read by immunoSEQ multiplex PCR, and TCRdb kept only the in-frame ones, dropping some. V and J calls and clone size are those listed in that table; D and trimming were worked out from the DNA. The sample consists of 75,000 to 85,000 clones, over 80% of them appearing once. The CDR3 sequence is 13 residues long. Deletions cut 6 bases from V and 0 bases from J, with 8 bases between. The germline CDR1 and CDR2 sequences are SGHDN and FVKESK. The data were taken from a study of blood T cell repertoires in COVID-19. Study-wide background: Italy, Spain and the United States were the sources of the convalescent and acute COVID-19 samples. From T cells, B-cell-depleted T cells, or PBMCs came the material, which was cDNA or gDNA.

The sequence was collected from a man in his forties or fifties with active COVID-19. The sequencing sample was made of peripheral blood. This chain connects TRBV14 to TRBJ1-2; D remains unclear. The CDR3 is CASSLFSNYGYTF. CDR3 nucleotide sequence: TGTGCCAGCAGTCTCTTTTCTAACTATGGCTACACCTTC.